This T cell receptor (beta chain) stems from a study of blood T cell repertoires in COVID-19. In the study overall: Both acute and convalescent COVID-19 samples were obtained from the United States, Italy and Spain. PBMCs, B-cell-depleted T cells, or T cells provided the cDNA or gDNA that made up the material.

This CDR3 has 15 residues. Germline V gene sequence: CDR1 SGHTA, CDR2 FQGNSA. Trimming cost V 8 bases and J 0 bases; bases outside gene matches: 9. As processed by the authors: Counts of nucleated cells, estimated from reference gene primer amplification, were obtained. Generated by immunoSEQ multiplex PCR, the TCRdb table keeps only in-frame clones and is missing some. D and trimming were read from the DNA, whereas the V and J calls and clone size are those reported in that table. Of 250,000 to 300,000 clones detected, 75% to 90% appear once; the ten largest clones hold approximately 2%. The chain couples TRBV7-2 to TRBJ2-5; TRBD1 matches 7 bases. The clonotype originates from a man aged 25 to 45 with active or convalescent COVID-19. The sequenced material came from peripheral blood. CDR3 nucleotides: TGTGCCAGCCGGGGCACACAGGGGTACCAAGAGACCCAGTACTTC. It encodes CASRGTQGYQETQYF. The complete variable domain, with remaining parts taken from reference TRBV7-2 and TRBJ2-5, reads GAGVSQSPSNKVTEKGKDVELRCDPISGHTALYWYRQSLGQGLEFLIYFQGNSAPDKSGLPSDRFSAERTGGSVSTLTIQRTQQEDSAVYLCASRGTQGYQETQYFGPGTRLLVL.